This T cell receptor beta chain was documented in a study of T cell repertoires in cytomegalovirus infection. Germline CDR1 is SGHVS and CDR2 is FNYEAQ. The CDR3 runs to 16 residues. TCRdb passed the reads through MiXCR, listing each CDR3 protein once. Found here are 600,000 to 800,000 distinct CDR3 sequences, approximately 24% of them singletons; the top ten hold roughly 8%. Remarks on this clonotype: It may be a read error: a sequence one base away is much more abundant.

Sequenced input: CD8+ T cells from PBMCs. This TCR came from a human donor in good health (CMV status not recorded). Some clones in this sample may be carry-over from other donors' samples. The gene calls are TRBV7-6 and TRBJ2-1; 10 bases line up with TRBD1. The CDR3 region is CASSYSLGQGYNEQIF. The CDR3 region has the DNA TGTGCCAGCAGCTACTCATTGGGACAGGGGTACAATGAGCAGATCTTC.